The 7 T cell receptor beta chains below come from one sample, sequenced in a study of T cell repertoires in cytomegalovirus infection. TCRdb called the reads again in MiXCR, with one record for every CDR3 protein. The sample gives around 310,000 distinct CDR3 sequences, roughly 15% of which show up once; 9.5% to 15% is in the top ten. Sequencing was carried out using PBMCs. Receptor source: a human donor in good health (CMV status not recorded). Some clones in this sample may be carry-over from other donors' samples.

This clonotype was observed at least ten times. This chain joins TRBV7-3 and TRBJ2-7, with D possibly TRBD2 on 6 matching bases. Trimming removed 3 bases at V and 6 bases at J, with 24 bases between. The CDR3 contains 17 residues. CDR1 and CDR2 (germline): SGHTA, FQGTGA. The CDR3 here is CASSLVGTVVGSGEQYF. For the CDR3, the DNA is TGTGCCAGCAGCTTGGTGGGGACTGTGGTAGGGTCTGGCGAGCAGTACTTC.

Only a few counts were recorded for this clonotype. The rearrangement uses TRBV7-2 and TRBJ1-2, with 8 bases that match TRBD1. Germline loops: CDR1 SGHTA, CDR2 FQGNSA. The CDR3 loop spans 13 amino acids. J lost 5 bases, V lost 5 bases, and 4 bases had no gene match. CDR3 region: CASSMDRDYGYTF. For the CDR3, the DNA is TGTGCCAGCAGCATGGACAGGGATTATGGCTACACCTTC.

This clonotype was seen a handful of times. The chain is built from TRBV10-3 and TRBJ2-7; D uncertain. The V end lost 2 bases, the J end lost 0 bases, and 11 bases lay between the germline ends. CDR1 and CDR2 (germline): ENHRY, SYGVKD. CDR3 length: 15 residues. The CDR3 region is CAISENFLSSYEQYF. The CDR3 region has the DNA TGTGCCATCAGTGAGAACTTCCTAAGCTCCTACGAGCAGTACTTC.

This clonotype occurred once. The chain couples TRBV5-1 to TRBJ2-7, with 10 bases that match TRBD1. The CDR3 consists of 13 residues. Germline trimming cut 5 bases from V and 3 bases from J; bases unmatched to any gene: 2. Germline lookup yields CDR1 SGHRS and CDR2 YFSETQ. For the CDR3, the DNA is TGCGCCAGCAGGCGGACAGGGGGCTACGAGCAGTACTTC. Its translation: CASRRTGGYEQYF.

The J gene is TRBJ2-2, the V gene TRBV28; D assignment may be TRBD1 or TRBD2 (5 bases each). The germline CDR1 and CDR2 sequences are MDHEN and SYDVKM. This CDR3 has 15 amino acids. Trimming took 6 bases from V and 1 from J, leaving 12 bases between them. CDR3 amino acids: CASRGGTWNTGELFF. In DNA, the CDR3 is TGTGCCAGCAGGGGTGGGACCTGGAACACCGGGGAGCTGTTTTTT. Full variable domain (remainder filled in from reference TRBV28 and TRBJ2-2): DVKVTQSSRYLVKRTGEKVFLECVQDMDHENMFWYRQDPGLGLRLIYFSYDVKMKEKGDIPEGYSVSREKKERFSLILESASTNQTSMYLCASRGGTWNTGELFFGEGSRLTVL.

This clonotype was recorded many times. The chain joins TRBV7-6 to TRBJ1-3, with 8 bases aligning to TRBD1. There are 15 residues in the CDR3. Germline V gene data show CDR1 as SGHVS and CDR2 as FNYEAQ. With V trimmed by 5 bases and J by 4 bases, 7 bases remained unmatched. The CDR3 bases are TGTGCCAGCAGCCCGGACAGGGCGTACGGAAACACCATATATTTT. This gives the protein CASSPDRAYGNTIYF.

This clonotype has a handful of counts. The chain couples TRBV5-4 to TRBJ2-3; 7 bases are a match to TRBD1. The CDR3 sequence is 17 residues long. CDR1 is SGHNT, CDR2 YYREEE, per germline (reference sequence). The V gene end was trimmed by 4 bases and the J gene end by 0 bases; junction bases not matched to a gene: 11. CDR3 sequence reads: CASSTADRRQSTDTQYF. CDR3 nucleotide sequence: TGTGCCAGCAGCACGGCGGACAGGAGACAAAGCACAGATACGCAGTATTTT.